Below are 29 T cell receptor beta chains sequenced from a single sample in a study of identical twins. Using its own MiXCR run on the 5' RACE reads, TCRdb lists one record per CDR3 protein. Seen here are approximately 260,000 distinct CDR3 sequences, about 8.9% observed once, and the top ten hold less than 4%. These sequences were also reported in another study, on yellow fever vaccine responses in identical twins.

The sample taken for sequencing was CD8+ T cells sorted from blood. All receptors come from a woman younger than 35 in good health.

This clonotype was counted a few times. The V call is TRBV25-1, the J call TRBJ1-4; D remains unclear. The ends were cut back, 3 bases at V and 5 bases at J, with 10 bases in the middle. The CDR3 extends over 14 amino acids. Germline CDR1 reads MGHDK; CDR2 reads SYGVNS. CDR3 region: CASSEFGGNEKLFF. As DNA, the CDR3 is TGTGCCAGCAGTGAGTTTGGAGGGAATGAAAAACTGTTTTTT.

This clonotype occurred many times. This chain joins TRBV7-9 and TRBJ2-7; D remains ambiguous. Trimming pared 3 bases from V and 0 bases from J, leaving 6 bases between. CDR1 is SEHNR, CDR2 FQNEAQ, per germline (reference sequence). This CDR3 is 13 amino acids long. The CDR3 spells CASSFQSSYEQYF. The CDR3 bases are TGTGCCAGCAGCTTTCAAAGCTCCTACGAGCAGTACTTC.

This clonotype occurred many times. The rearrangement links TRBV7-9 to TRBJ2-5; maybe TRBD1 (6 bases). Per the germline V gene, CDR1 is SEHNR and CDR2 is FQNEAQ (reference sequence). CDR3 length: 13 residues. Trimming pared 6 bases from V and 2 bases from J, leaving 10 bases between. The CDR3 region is CASRDSGQETQYF. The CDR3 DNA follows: TGTGCCAGCAGGGACAGTGGGCAAGAGACCCAGTACTTC. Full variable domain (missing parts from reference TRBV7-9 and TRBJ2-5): DTGVSQNPRHKITKRGQNVTFRCDPISEHNRLYWYRQTLGQGPEFLTYFQNEAQLEKSRLLSDRFSAERPKGSFSTLEIQRTEQGDSAMYLCASRDSGQETQYFGPGTRLLVL.

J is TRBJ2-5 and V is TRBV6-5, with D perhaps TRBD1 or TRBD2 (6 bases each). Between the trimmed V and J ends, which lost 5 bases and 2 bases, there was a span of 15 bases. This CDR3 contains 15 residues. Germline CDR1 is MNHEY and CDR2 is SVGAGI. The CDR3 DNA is TGTGCCAGCAGTCTACTTGGGGGGCAGCAAGAGACCCAGTACTTC. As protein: CASSLLGGQQETQYF.

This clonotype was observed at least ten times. The DNA for the CDR3 is TGTGCCAGCTCACCGGTGACAGTGTACAATGAGCAGTTCTTC. Residues: CASSPVTVYNEQFF. This chain uses TRBV18 with TRBJ2-1; D might be TRBD1 (5 bases). V dropped 3 bases and J dropped 4 bases, with 10 bases sitting between them. This CDR3 comprises 14 residues. Germline V gene lookup returns CDR1 KGHSH and CDR2 LQKENI.

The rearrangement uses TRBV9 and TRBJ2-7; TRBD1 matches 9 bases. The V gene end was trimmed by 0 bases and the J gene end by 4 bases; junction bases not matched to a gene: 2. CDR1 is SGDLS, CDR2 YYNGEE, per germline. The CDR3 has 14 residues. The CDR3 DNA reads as TGTGCCAGCAGCGTAGGGGACAGGGTATACGAGCAGTACTTC. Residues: CASSVGDRVYEQYF. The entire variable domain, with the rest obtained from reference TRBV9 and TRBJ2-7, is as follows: DSGVTQTPKHLITATGQRVTLRCSPRSGDLSVYWYQQSLDQGLQFLIQYYNGEERAKGNILERFSAQQFPDLHSELNLSSLELGDSALYFCASSVGDRVYEQYFGPGTRLTVT.

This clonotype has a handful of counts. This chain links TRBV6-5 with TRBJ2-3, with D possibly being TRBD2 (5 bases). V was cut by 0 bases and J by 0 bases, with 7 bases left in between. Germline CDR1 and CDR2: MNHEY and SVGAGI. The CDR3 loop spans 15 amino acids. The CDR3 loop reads CASSYSADSTDTQYF. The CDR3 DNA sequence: TGTGCCAGCAGTTACTCAGCGGATAGCACAGATACGCAGTATTTT.

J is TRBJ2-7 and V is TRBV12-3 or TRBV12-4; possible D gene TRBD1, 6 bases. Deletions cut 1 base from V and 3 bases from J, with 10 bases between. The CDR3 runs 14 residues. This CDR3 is CASSLEDSVYEQYF. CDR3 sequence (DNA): TGTGCCAGCAGTTTAGAGGACAGCGTCTACGAGCAGTACTTC.

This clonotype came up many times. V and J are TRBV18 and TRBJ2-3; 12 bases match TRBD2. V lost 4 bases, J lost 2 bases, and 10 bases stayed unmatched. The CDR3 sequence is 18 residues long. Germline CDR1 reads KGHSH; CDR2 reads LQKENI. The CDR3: CASSLNRLAGANTDTQYF. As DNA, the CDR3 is TGTGCCAGCTCACTCAACAGACTAGCGGGGGCCAACACAGATACGCAGTATTTT.

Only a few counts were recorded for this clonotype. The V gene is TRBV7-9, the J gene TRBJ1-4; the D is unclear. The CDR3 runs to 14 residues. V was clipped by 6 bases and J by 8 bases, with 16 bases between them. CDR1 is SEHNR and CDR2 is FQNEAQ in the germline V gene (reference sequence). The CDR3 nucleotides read TGTGCCAGCAGGGATCGAGGGTTCCAGGAAAAACTGTTTTTT. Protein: CASRDRGFQEKLFF.

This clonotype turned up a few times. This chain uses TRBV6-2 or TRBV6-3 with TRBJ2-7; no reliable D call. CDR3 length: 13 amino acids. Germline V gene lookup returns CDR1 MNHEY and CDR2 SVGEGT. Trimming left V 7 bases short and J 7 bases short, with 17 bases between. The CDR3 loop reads CASTTRGPLEQYF. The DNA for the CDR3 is TGTGCCAGCACCACCCGCGGTCCCTTGGAGCAGTACTTC.

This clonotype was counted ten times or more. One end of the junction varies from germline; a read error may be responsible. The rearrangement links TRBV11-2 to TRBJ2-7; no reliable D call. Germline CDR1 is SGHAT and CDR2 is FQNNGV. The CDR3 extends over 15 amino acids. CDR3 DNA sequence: TGTGCCAGCAGCCTAGAAATAGCCCCGAACTACGAGCAGTACTTC. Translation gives CASSLEIAPNYEQYF.

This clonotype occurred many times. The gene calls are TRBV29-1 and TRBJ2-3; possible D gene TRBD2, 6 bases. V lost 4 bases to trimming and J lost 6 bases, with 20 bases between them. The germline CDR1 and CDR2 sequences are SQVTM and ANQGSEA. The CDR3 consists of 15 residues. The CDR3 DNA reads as TGCAGCGTTGTGGGTGGGACGGCCGCGGGGGATACGCAGTATTTT. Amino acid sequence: CSVVGGTAAGDTQYF.

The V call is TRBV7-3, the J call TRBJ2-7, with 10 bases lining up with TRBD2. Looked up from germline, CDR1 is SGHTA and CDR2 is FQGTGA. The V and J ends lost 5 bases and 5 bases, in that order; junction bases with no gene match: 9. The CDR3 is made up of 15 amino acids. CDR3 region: CASSLEVAGGHEQYF. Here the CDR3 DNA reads TGTGCCAGCAGCCTTGAGGTAGCGGGGGGCCACGAGCAGTACTTC.

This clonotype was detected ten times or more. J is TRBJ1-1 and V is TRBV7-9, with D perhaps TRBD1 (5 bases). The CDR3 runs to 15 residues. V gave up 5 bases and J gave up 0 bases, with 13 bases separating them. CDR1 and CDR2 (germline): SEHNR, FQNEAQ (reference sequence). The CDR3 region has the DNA TGTGCCAGCAGCCTAACGGGACCCGTGAACACTGAAGCTTTCTTT. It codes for CASSLTGPVNTEAFF.

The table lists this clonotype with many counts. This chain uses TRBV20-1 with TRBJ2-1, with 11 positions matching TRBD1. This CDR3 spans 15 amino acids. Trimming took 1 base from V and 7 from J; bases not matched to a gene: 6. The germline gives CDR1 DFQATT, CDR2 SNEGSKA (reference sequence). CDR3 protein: CSARAGQGVENEQFF. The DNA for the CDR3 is TGCAGTGCTAGAGCGGGACAGGGGGTGGAGAATGAGCAGTTCTTC.

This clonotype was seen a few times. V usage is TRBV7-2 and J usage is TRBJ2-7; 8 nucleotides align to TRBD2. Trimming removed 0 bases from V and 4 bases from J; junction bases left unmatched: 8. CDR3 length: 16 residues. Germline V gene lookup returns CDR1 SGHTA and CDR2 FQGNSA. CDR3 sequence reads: CASSLASGTRGYEQYF. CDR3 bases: TGTGCCAGCAGCTTAGCGTCGGGGACTAGGGGTTACGAGCAGTACTTC.

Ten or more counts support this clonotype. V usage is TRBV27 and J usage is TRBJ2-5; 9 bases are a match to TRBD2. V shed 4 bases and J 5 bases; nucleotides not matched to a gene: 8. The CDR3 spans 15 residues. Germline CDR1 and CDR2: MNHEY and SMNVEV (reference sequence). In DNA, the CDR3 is TGTGCCAGCAGTTCAGGTCTAGCGGGGTCGGAGACCCAGTACTTC. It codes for CASSSGLAGSETQYF.

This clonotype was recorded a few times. CDR3 sequence (DNA): TGTGCCAGCAGTGCCGGGACTAGCGGGCCCAATGAGCAGTTCTTC. It yields the protein CASSAGTSGPNEQFF. The chain carries TRBV6-4 and TRBJ2-1; 12 bases line up with TRBD2. After removal of 4 bases from V and 6 bases from J, the junction contained 4 bases not matched to a gene. Germline V gene sequence: CDR1 MRHNA, CDR2 SNTAGT. The CDR3 length is 15 residues.

CDR3 sequence: CSARNTRRLAGYRETQYF. CDR3 nucleotides: TGCAGTGCCAGGAACACCAGGCGGCTAGCGGGATATCGAGAGACCCAGTACTTC. This chain joins TRBV20-1 and TRBJ2-5, with TRBD2 identical over 9 bases. V shed 6 bases and J 4 bases; nucleotides not matched to a gene: 21. Germline V lookup: CDR1 DFQATT, CDR2 SNEGSKA (reference sequence). The CDR3 consists of 18 residues.

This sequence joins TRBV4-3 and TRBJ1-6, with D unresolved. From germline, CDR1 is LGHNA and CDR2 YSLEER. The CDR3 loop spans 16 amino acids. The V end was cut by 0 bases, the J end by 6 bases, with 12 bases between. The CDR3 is CASSQDMAGGNSPLHF. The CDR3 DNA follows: TGCGCCAGCAGCCAAGACATGGCAGGTGGTAATTCACCCCTCCACTTT.

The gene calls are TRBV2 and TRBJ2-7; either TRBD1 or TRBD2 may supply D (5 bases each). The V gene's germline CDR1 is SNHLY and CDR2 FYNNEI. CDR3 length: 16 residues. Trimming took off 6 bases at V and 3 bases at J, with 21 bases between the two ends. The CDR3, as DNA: TGTGCCAGCAGGGACATAAACCGGGACGGGTACTACGAGCAGTACTTC. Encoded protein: CASRDINRDGYYEQYF.

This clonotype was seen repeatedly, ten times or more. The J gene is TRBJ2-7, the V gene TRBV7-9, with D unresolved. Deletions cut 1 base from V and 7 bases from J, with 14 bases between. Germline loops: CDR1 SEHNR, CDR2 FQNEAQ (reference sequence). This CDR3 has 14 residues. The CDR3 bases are TGTGCCAGCAGCTTAGAGGGCAATACGTTTGAGCAGTACTTC. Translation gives CASSLEGNTFEQYF.

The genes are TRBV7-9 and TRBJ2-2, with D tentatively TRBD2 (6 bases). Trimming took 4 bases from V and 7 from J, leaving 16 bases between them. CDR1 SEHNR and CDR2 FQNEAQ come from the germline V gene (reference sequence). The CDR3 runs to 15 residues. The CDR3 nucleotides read TGTGCCAGCAGCTCTCTACCAGGCGGGGTCGGGGAGCTGTTTTTT. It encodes CASSSLPGGVGELFF.

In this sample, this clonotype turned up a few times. CDR3 DNA sequence: TGTGCCAGCAGCTCACAGAGGGGCACTGAAGCTTTCTTT. Its translation is CASSSQRGTEAFF. The gene calls are TRBV7-6 and TRBJ1-1, with D possibly being TRBD1 (5 bases). CDR1 is SGHVS, CDR2 FNYEAQ, per germline. Trimming stripped 4 bases from V and 4 bases from J, with 10 bases between. This CDR3 spans 13 amino acids.

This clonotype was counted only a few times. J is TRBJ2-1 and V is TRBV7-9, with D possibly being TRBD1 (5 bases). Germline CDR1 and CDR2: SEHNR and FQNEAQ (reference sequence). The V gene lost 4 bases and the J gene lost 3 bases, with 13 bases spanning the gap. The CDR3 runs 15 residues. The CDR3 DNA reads TGTGCCAGCAGCTCCTCAAAGACAGTCTACAATGAGCAGTTCTTC. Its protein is CASSSSKTVYNEQFF.

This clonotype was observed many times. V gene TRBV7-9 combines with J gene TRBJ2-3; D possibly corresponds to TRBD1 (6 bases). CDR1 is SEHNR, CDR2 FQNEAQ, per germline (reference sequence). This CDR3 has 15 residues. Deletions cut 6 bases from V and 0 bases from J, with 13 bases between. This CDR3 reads CASSPPGASTDTQYF. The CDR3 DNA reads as TGTGCCAGCAGTCCCCCAGGGGCTAGCACAGATACGCAGTATTTT.

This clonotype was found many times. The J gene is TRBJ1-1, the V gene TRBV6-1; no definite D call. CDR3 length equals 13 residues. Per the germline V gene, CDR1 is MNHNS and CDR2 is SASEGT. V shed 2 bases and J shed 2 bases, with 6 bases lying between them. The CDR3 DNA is TGTGCCAGCAGTGAATTGTACAACACTGAAGCTTTCTTT. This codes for CASSELYNTEAFF.

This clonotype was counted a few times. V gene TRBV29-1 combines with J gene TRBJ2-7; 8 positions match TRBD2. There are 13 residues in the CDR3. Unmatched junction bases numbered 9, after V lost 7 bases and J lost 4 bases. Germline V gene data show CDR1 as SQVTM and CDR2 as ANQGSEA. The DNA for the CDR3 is TGCAGCGGGGGTGGCGGGAGGTTTTACGAGCAGTACTTC. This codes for CSGGGGRFYEQYF.